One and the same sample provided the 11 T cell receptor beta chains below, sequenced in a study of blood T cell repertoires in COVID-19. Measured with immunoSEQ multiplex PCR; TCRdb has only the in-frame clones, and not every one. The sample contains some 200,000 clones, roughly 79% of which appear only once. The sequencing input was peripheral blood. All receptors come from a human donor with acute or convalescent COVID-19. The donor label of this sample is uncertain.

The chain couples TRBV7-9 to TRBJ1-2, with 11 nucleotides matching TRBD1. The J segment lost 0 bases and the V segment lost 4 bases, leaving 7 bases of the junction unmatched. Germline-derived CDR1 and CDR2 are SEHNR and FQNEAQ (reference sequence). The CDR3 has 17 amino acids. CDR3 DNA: TGTGCCAGCAGCTCATGGACAGGGGGCCTTTCTAACTATGGCTACACCTTC. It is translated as CASSSWTGGLSNYGYTF.

The CDR3 bases are TGTGCCAGCAGTTTGGCGGGGGGGGTGAACACTGAAGCTTTCTTT. It is translated as CASSLAGGVNTEAFF. This sequence joins TRBV27 and TRBJ1-1, with TRBD1 as a possible D gene (5 bases). Germline assignment: CDR1 MNHEY and CDR2 SMNVEV (reference sequence). The germline V and J ends were trimmed by 3 bases and 0 bases, with 11 bases remaining between them. This CDR3 spans 15 amino acids.

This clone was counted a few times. The CDR3 spells CASSSTAGNTIYF. In DNA, the CDR3 is TGCGCCAGCAGCTCGACAGCTGGAAACACCATATATTTT. This chain joins TRBV5-1 and TRBJ1-3, with a weak D call TRBD1 (5 bases). The germline CDR1 and CDR2 sequences are SGHRS and YFSETQ. The CDR3 has 13 residues. Between the trimmed V and J ends, which lost 3 bases and 2 bases, there was a span of 6 bases.

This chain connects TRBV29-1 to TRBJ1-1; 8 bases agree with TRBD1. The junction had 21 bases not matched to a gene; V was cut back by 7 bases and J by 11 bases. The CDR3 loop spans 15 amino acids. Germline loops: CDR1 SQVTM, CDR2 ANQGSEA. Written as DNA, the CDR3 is TGCAGCGGCGTACGACAGGGGCTGGGTATAATTGGGGCTTTCTTT. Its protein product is CSGVRQGLGIIGAFF. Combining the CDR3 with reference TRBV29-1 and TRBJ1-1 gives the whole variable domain SAVISQKPSRDICQRGTSLTIQCQVDSQVTMMFWYRQQPGQSLTLIATANQGSEATYESGFVIDKFPISRPNLTFSTLTVSNMSPEDSSIYLCSGVRQGLGIIGAFFGQGTRLTVV.

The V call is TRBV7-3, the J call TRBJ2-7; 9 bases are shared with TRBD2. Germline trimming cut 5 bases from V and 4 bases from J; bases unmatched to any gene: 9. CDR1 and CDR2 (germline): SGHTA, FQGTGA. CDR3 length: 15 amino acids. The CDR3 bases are TGTGCCAGCAGCCCAGCGGGAGGACCGTTATACGAGCAGTACTTC. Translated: CASSPAGGPLYEQYF.

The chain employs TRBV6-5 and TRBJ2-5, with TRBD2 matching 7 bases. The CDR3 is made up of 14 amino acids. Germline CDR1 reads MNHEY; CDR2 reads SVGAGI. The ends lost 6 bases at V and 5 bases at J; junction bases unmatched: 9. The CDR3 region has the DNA TGTGCCAGCAGCTCTTCGGGGGGTGAGGAGACCCAGTACTTC. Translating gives CASSSSGGEETQYF.

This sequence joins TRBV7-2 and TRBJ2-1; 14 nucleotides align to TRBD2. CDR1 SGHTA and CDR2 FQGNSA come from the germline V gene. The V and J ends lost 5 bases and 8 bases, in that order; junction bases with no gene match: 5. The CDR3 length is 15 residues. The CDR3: CASSLRLAGGDEQFF. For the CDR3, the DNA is TGTGCCAGCAGCCTCCGACTAGCGGGAGGGGATGAGCAGTTCTTC.

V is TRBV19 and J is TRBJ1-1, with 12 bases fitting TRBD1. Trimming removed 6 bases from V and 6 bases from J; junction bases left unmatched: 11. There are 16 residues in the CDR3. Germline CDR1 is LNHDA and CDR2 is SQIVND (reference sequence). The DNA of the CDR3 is TGTGCCAGTAGGACCGGGACAGGGGGCGGAGGGGCTGAAGCTTTCTTT. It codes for CASRTGTGGGGAEAFF.

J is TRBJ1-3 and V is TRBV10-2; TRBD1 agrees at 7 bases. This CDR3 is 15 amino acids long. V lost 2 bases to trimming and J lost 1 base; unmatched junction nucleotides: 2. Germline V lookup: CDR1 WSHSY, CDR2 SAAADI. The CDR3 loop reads CASSEDRASGNTIYF. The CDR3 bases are TGCGCCAGCAGTGAGGACAGGGCTTCTGGAAACACCATATATTTT.

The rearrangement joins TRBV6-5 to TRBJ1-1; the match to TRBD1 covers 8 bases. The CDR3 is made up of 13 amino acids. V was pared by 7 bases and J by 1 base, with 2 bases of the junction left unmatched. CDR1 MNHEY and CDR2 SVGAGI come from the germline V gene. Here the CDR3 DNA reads TGTGCCAGCAAGCAGGGGGCGAACACTGAAGCTTTCTTT. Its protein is CASKQGANTEAFF.

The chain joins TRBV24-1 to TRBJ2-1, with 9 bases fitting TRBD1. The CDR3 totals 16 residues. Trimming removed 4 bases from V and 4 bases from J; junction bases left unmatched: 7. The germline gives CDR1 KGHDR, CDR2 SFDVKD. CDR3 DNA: TGTGCCACCAGTGAATCCGGGACAGGGTCGTACAATGAGCAGTTCTTC. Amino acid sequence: CATSESGTGSYNEQFF.